Shown below are 15 T cell receptor beta chains from a single sample sequenced in a study of T cell repertoires in cytomegalovirus infection (dated by TCRdb to between 2018 and 2021). These receptors' targets are unknown. According to the study, the label for this sample's treatment or condition signals: in vitro stimulation with specific CMV peptide epitopes to enrich CMV-specific T cells. Sequencing used an Illumina HiSeq 1500. The raw public data were reprocessed by TCRdb itself: fastp quality trimming at Q25, MiXCR clonotype calling, in-frame beta chains only. Under each unique CDR3 protein, matching rows form one entry showing the most common genes and DNA. For this sample the table gives about 150,000 distinct CDR3 sequences, of which around 30% were detected only once. The ten largest clonotypes hold around half of the sample. The sequencing used CD8+ T cells from cultured PBMCs, collected from culture after CMV antigen stimulation. These receptors were collected from a human donor in good health (CMV status not recorded). Some clones in this sample may be carry-over from other donors' samples.

The rearrangement joins TRBV2 to TRBJ1-4; no firm D call. CDR1 and CDR2 (germline): SNHLY, FYNNEI. V was trimmed by 4 bases and J by 3 bases, leaving 12 bases between them. This CDR3 has 15 amino acids. In nucleotides, the CDR3 is TGTGCCAGCAGTGTTATTGGATCACCTAATGAAAAACTGTTTTTT. Amino acids: CASSVIGSPNEKLFF.

This clonotype has a handful of counts. The chain uses TRBV15 and TRBJ2-1; TRBD2 matches 9 bases. Germline CDR1 reads LNHNV; CDR2 reads YYDKDF (reference sequence). V was clipped by 5 bases and J by 7 bases; unmatched bases: 12. The CDR3 runs to 16 residues. The CDR3: CATSGSSGALWNEQFF. In nucleotides, the CDR3 is TGTGCCACCAGCGGCTCTAGCGGGGCGCTTTGGAATGAGCAGTTCTTC.

The chain joins TRBV15 to TRBJ2-1, with TRBD2 matching over 9 bases. Germline-derived CDR1 and CDR2 are LNHNV and YYDKDF (reference sequence). After removal of 4 bases from V and 7 bases from J, the junction contained 11 bases not matched to a gene. The CDR3 spans 16 residues. CDR3 amino acids: CATSTDRLAGWNEQFF. As DNA, the CDR3 is TGTGCCACCAGCACAGACAGGCTAGCGGGGTGGAATGAGCAGTTCTTC.

The rearrangement links TRBV6-5 to TRBJ2-3, with D perhaps matching TRBD2 (7 bases). V was trimmed by 5 bases and J by 4 bases, leaving 19 bases between them. This CDR3 spans 16 amino acids. Germline values: CDR1 MNHEY, CDR2 SVGAGI. CDR3 region: CASSPPPGGRADTQYF. CDR3 DNA: TGTGCCAGCAGTCCCCCCCCGGGGGGCCGCGCAGATACGCAGTATTTT.

The rearrangement uses TRBV28 and TRBJ2-7; D unresolved. The CDR3 has 12 amino acids. Trimming removed 5 bases from V and 2 bases from J, with 7 bases in between. Germline CDR1 is MDHEN and CDR2 is SYDVKM. This chain's CDR3 is CASSPQPYEQYF. The CDR3 DNA sequence: TGTGCCAGCAGTCCCCAGCCCTACGAGCAGTACTTC.

The chain is built from TRBV11-2 and TRBJ2-2, with D uncertain. The CDR3 spans 16 residues. Trimming removed 1 base at V and 5 bases at J, with 14 bases between. Germline V gene data show CDR1 as SGHAT and CDR2 as FQNNGV. The CDR3 DNA is TGTGCCAGCAGCTTAGTCTTTCATGAGAGGACCGGGGAGCTGTTTTTT. This encodes CASSLVFHERTGELFF. Full variable domain (rest looked up from reference TRBV11-2 and TRBJ2-2): EAGVAQSPRYKIIEKRQSVAFWCNPISGHATLYWYQQILGQGPKLLIQFQNNGVVDDSQLPKDRFSAERLKGVDSTLKIQPAKLEDSAVYLCASSLVFHERTGELFFGEGSRLTVL.

The chain links TRBV27 to TRBJ1-4; 8 positions agree with TRBD1. Germline lookup yields CDR1 MNHEY and CDR2 SMNVEV (reference sequence). The CDR3 spans 13 residues. V shed 5 bases, J shed 13 bases, and the junction held 9 bases outside the gene matches. DNA for the CDR3: TGTGCCAGCAGTATGACAGGGGCCCAGGGACTGTTTTTT. It specifies CASSMTGAQGLFF.

This rearrangement joins TRBV4-2 to TRBJ1-2; 10 bases align to TRBD1. The CDR3 is 17 amino acids. Germline assignment: CDR1 LGHNA and CDR2 YNFKEQ. V lost 1 base and J lost 3; bases outside the gene matches: 8. The CDR3 DNA sequence: TGTGCCAGCAGCCAAGTGGCCCGGACAGGGGGGGACTATGGCTACACCTTC. This encodes CASSQVARTGGDYGYTF.

The chain couples TRBV7-9 to TRBJ1-6; 10 bases map to TRBD1. Germline lookup yields CDR1 SEHNR and CDR2 FQNEAQ (reference sequence). CDR3 length: 18 amino acids. Unmatched junction bases numbered 4, after V lost 0 bases and J lost 2 bases. As DNA, the CDR3 is TGTGCCAGCAGCTTAGCGCGGGACAGGGGTACCTATAATTCACCCCTCCACTTT. Protein: CASSLARDRGTYNSPLHF.

This clonotype was detected only a few times. The rearrangement joins TRBV28 to TRBJ2-3, with 7 bases lining up with TRBD2. This CDR3 spans 15 amino acids. The V gene end was trimmed by 8 bases and the J gene end by 5 bases; junction bases not matched to a gene: 13. Germline V gene sequence: CDR1 MDHEN, CDR2 SYDVKM. The CDR3, as DNA: TGTGCCAGCCACCCCCCAGGGAGGGAAAAAGATACGCAGTATTTT. Translated, it gives CASHPPGREKDTQYF. Full variable domain (missing parts from reference TRBV28 and TRBJ2-3): DVKVTQSSRYLVKRTGEKVFLECVQDMDHENMFWYRQDPGLGLRLIYFSYDVKMKEKGDIPEGYSVSREKKERFSLILESASTNQTSMYLCASHPPGREKDTQYFGPGTRLTVL.

This rearrangement joins TRBV6-5 to TRBJ2-1; 8 nucleotides align to TRBD1. The CDR3 covers 15 residues. The V and J ends lost 6 bases and 0 bases, in that order; junction bases with no gene match: 4. Germline CDR1 and CDR2: MNHEY and SVGAGI. The CDR3 DNA is TGTGCCAGCAGCCTTGGACAGGGCTCCTACAATGAGCAGTTCTTC. Its protein product is CASSLGQGSYNEQFF.

The sample holds a few counts of this clonotype. The chain is built from TRBV7-8 and TRBJ2-7; D call uncertain. Germline CDR1 reads SGHVS; CDR2 reads FQNEAQ. The CDR3 sequence is 13 residues long. V lost 4 bases to trimming and J lost 3 bases, with 10 bases between them. The DNA of the CDR3 is TGTGCCAGCAGCTACATGGTTGGCTACGAGCAGTACTTC. The encoded protein is CASSYMVGYEQYF.

The chain couples TRBV20-1 to TRBJ2-4; D is unclear. CDR1 and CDR2 (germline): DFQATT, SNEGSKA (reference sequence). The CDR3 spans 13 residues. Trimming took 3 bases from V and 4 from J, leaving 10 bases between them. This CDR3 is CSARDDQKNIQYF. The CDR3 bases are TGCAGTGCTAGGGACGACCAGAAAAACATTCAGTACTTC.

This chain uses TRBV7-8 with TRBJ2-3; D gene unclear. V shed 1 base and J shed 5 bases, with 7 bases lying between them. The CDR3 consists of 13 residues. Germline V gene sequence: CDR1 SGHVS, CDR2 FQNEAQ. The CDR3 bases are TGTGCCAGCAGCTTAGGGGCGATAGATACGCAGTATTTT. As protein: CASSLGAIDTQYF.

This clonotype was seen a handful of times. The chain joins TRBV27 to TRBJ2-1; D is unresolved. This CDR3 has 13 amino acids. Germline CDR1 MNHEY, CDR2 SMNVEV (reference sequence). Trimming cost V 2 bases and J 5 bases, with 7 bases left between them. Here the CDR3 DNA reads TGTGCCAGCAGTTTAATACAGCACAATGAGCAGTTCTTC. This gives the protein CASSLIQHNEQFF.